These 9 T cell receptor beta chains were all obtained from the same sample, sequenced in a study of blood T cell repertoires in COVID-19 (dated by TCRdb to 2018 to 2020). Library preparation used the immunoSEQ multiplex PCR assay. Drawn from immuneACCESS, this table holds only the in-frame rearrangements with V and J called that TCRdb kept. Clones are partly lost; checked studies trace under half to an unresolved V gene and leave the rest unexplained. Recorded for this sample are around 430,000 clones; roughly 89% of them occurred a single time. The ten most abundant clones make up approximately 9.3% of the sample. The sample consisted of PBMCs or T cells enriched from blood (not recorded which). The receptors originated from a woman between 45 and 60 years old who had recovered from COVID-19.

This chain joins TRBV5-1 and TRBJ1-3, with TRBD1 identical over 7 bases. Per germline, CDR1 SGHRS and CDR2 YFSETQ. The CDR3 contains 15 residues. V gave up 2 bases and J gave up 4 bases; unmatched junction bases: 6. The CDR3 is CASSLGDSGGNTIYF. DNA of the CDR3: TGCGCCAGCAGCTTAGGGGACAGTGGGGGAAACACCATATATTTT. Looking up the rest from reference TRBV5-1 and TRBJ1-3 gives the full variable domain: KAGVTQTPRYLIKTRGQQVTLSCSPISGHRSVSWYQQTPGQGLQFLFEYFSETQRNKGNFPGRFSGRQFSNSRSEMNVSTLELGDSALYLCASSLGDSGGNTIYFGEGSWLTVV.

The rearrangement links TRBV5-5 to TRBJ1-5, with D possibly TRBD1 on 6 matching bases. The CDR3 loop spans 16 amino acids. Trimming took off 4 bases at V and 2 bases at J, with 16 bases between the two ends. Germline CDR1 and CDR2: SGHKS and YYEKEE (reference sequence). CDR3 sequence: CASSGTDSPRNQPQHF. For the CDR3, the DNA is TGTGCCAGCAGCGGGACGGACAGTCCGCGCAATCAGCCCCAGCATTTT.

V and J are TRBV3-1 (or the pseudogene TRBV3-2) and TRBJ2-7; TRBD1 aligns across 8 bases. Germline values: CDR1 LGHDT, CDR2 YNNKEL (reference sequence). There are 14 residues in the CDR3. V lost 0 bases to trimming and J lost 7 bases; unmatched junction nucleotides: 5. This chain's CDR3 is CASSQDVQGGEQYF. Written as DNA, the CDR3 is TGTGCCAGCAGCCAAGATGTACAGGGGGGTGAGCAGTACTTC.

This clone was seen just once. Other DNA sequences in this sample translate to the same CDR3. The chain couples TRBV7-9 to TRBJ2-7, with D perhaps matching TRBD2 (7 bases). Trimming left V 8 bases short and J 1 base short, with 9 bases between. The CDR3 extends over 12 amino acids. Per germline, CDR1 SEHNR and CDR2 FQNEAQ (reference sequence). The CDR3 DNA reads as TGTGCCAGCCGGGGGGCTTCCTACGAGCAGTACTTC. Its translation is CASRGASYEQYF. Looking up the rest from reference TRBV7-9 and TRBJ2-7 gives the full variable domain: DTGVSQNPRHKITKRGQNVTFRCDPISEHNRLYWYRQTLGQGPEFLTYFQNEAQLEKSRLLSDRFSAERPKGSFSTLEIQRTEQGDSAMYLCASRGASYEQYFGPGTRLTVT.

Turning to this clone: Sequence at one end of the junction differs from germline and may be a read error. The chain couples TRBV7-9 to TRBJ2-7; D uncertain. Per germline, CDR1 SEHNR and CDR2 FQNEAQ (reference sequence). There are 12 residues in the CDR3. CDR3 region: CASRLGSGEQYF. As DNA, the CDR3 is TGTGCCAGCAGGTTAGGGTCGGGTGAGCAGTACTTC.

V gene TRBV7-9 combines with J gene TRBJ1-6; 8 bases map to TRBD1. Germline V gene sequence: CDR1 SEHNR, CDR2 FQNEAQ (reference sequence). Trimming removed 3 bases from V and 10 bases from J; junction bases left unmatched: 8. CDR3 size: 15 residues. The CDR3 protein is CASSFTRQGISPLHF. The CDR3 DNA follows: TGTGCCAGCAGCTTTACGAGACAGGGGATCTCACCCCTCCACTTT.

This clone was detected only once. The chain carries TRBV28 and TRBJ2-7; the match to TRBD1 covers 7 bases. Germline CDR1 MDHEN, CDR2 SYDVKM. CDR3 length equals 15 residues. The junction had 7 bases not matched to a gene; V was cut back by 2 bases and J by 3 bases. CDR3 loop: CASSLPVAGGYEQYF. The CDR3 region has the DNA TGTGCCAGCAGTTTACCAGTGGCAGGGGGCTACGAGCAGTACTTC.

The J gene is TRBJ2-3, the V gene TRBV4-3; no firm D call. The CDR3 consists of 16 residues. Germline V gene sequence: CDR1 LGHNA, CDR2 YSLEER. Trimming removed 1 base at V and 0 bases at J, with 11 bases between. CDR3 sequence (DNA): TGCGCCAGCAGCCAAGTTTTCCCGCGGAGCACAGATACGCAGTATTTT. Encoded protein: CASSQVFPRSTDTQYF.

CDR3 bases: TGTGCCAGCTCACAATTCGCGGGCTCTGGAAACACCATATATTTT. This sequence encodes CASSQFAGSGNTIYF. This chain links TRBV18 with TRBJ1-3; D not certain. This CDR3 region has 15 residues. Germline assignment: CDR1 KGHSH and CDR2 LQKENI. With 4 bases removed from V and 0 bases from J, the gap between germline ends came to 10 bases.